This T cell receptor beta chain emerged from a study of blood T cell repertoires in COVID-19. The wider study: Acute and convalescent COVID-19 samples came from the United States, Italy and Spain. From T cells, B-cell-depleted T cells, or PBMCs came the material, which was cDNA or gDNA.

Per the authors' pipeline: The assay estimated nucleated cells by amplifying reference gene primers. Sequenced by immunoSEQ multiplex PCR; TCRdb stores in-frame clones only, minus some. Clonal size and the V and J genes are those of that table, whereas D and trimming came from the DNA. The sample records 45,000 to 55,000 clones, about 90% being singletons. This CDR3 spans 18 amino acids. V was pared by 4 bases and J by 2 bases, with 15 bases of the junction left unmatched. Germline lookup yields CDR1 SGDLS and CDR2 YYNGEE. J is TRBJ1-2 and V is TRBV9, with 9 bases identical to TRBD1. The TCR comes from a human donor in a cohort sampled during active COVID-19. The sample comprised peripheral blood. In DNA form, the CDR3 reads TGTGCCAGCAGCTTGGGACAGGGTTTTTCGCCCTCCAACTATGGCTACACCTTC. This gives the protein CASSLGQGFSPSNYGYTF.